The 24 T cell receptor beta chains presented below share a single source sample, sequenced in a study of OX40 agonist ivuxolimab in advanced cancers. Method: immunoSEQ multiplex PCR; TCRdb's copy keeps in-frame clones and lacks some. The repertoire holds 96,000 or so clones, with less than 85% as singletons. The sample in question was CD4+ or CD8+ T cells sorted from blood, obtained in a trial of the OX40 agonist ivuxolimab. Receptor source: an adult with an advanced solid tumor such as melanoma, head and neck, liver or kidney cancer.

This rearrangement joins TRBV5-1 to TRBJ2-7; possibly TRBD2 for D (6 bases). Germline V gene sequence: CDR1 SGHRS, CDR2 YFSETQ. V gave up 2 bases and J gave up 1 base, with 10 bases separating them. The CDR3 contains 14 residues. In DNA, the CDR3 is TGCGCCAGCAGCTTAGCTAGCGAATCCTACGAGCAGTACTTC. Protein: CASSLASESYEQYF.

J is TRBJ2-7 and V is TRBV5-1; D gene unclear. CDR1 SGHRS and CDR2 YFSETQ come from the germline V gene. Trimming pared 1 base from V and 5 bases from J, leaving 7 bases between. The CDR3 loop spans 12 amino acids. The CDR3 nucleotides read TGCGCCAGCAGCTTGAGGTTTGACGAGCAGTACTTC. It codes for CASSLRFDEQYF.

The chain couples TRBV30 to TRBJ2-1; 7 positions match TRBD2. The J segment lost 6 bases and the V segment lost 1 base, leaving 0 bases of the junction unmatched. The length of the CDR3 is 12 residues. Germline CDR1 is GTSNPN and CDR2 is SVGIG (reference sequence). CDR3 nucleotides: TGTGCCTGGAGTGGGACTAGCAATGAGCAGTTCTTC. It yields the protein CAWSGTSNEQFF.

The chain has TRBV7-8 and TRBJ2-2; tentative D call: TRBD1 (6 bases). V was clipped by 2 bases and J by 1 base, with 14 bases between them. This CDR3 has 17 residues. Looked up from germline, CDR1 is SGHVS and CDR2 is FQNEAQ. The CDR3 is CASSLSRTDMNTGELFF. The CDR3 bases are TGTGCCAGCAGCTTAAGTCGGACAGATATGAACACCGGGGAGCTGTTTTTT.

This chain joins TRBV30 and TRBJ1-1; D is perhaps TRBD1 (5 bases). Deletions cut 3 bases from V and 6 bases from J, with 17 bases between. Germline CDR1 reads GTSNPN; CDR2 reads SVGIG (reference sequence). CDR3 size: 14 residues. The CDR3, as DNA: TGTGCCTGGAGGGGCAGGGAGCGCTCGGCTGAAGCTTTCTTT. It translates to CAWRGRERSAEAFF.

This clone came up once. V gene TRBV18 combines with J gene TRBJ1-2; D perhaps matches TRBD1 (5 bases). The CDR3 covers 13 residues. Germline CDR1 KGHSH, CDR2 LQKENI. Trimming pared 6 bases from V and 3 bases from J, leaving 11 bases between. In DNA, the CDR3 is TGTGCCAGCTCCCTCGGGGGGGACTATGGCTACACCTTC. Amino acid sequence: CASSLGGDYGYTF. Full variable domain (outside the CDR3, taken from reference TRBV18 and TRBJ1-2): NAGVMQNPRHLVRRRGQEARLRCSPMKGHSHVYWYRQLPEEGLKFMVYLQKENIIDESGMPKERFSAEFPKEGPSILRIQQVVRGDSAAYFCASSLGGDYGYTFGSGTRLTVV.

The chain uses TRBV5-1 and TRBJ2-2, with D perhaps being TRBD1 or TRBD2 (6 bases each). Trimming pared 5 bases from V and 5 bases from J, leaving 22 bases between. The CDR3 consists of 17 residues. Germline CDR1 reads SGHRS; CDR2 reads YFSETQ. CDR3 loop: CASSRGDSLTLTGELFF. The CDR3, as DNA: TGCGCCAGCAGTAGGGGGGATTCTCTGACGTTAACCGGGGAGCTGTTTTTT.

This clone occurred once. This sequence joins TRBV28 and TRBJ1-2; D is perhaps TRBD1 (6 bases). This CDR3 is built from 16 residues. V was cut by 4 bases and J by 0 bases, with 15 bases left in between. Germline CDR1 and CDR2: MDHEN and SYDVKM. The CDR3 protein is CASSSTQGRANYGYTF. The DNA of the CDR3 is TGTGCCAGCAGTTCTACACAGGGCCGAGCTAACTATGGCTACACCTTC.

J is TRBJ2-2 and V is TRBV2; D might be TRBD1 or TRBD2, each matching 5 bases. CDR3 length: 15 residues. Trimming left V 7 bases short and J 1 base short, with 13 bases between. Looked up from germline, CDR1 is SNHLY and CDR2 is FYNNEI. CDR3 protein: CASISGTVNTGELFF. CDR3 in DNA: TGTGCCAGCATCTCCGGGACGGTGAACACCGGGGAGCTGTTTTTT.

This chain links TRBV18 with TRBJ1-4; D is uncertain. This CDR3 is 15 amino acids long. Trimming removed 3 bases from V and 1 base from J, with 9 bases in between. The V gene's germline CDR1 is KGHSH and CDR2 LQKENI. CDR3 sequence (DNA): TGTGCCAGCTCACCCGCGGGCCTAACTAATGAAAAACTGTTTTTT. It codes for CASSPAGLTNEKLFF.

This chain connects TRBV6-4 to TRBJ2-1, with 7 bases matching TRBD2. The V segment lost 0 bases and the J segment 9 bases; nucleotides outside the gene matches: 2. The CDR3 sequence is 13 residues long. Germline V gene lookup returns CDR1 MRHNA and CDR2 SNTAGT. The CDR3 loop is CASSDSAGAEQFF. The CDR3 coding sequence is TGTGCCAGCAGTGACTCGGCGGGAGCTGAGCAGTTCTTC.

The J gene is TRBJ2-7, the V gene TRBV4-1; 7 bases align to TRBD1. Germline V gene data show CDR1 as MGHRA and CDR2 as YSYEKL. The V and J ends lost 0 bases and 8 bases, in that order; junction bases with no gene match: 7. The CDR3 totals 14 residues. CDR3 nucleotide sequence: TGCGCCAGCAGCCAAGATATACAGGGGATTAAGCAGTACTTC. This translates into CASSQDIQGIKQYF.

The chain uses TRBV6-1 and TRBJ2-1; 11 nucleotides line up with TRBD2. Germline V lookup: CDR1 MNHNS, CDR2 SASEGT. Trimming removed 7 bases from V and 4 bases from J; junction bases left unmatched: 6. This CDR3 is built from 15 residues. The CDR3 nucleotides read TGTGCCAGCACCCGTGTAGCGGGAGGGTACAATGAGCAGTTCTTC. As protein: CASTRVAGGYNEQFF.

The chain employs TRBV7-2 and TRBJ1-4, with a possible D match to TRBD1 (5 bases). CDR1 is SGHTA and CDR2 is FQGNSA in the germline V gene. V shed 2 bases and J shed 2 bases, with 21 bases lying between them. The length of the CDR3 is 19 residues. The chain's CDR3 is CASSLRALGGTRTNEKLFF. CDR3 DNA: TGTGCCAGCAGCTTAAGGGCCCTGGGTGGGACTAGGACTAATGAAAAACTGTTTTTT.

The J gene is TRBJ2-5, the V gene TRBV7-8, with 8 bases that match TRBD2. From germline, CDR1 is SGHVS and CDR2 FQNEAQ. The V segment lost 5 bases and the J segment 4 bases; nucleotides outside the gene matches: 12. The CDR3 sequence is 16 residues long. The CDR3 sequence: CASSPPGLGRTETQYF. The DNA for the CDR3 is TGTGCCAGCAGCCCCCCGGGACTAGGGAGAACAGAGACCCAGTACTTC.

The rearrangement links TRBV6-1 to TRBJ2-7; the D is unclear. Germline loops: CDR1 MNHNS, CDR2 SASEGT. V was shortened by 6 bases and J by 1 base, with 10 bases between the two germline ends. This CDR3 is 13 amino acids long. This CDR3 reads CASSAEGSYEQYF. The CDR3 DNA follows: TGTGCCAGCAGCGCAGAAGGTTCCTACGAGCAGTACTTC.

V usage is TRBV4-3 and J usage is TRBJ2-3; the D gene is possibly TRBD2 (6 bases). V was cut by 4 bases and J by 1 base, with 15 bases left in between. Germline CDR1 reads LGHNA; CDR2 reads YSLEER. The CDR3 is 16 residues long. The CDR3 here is CASSPGLTGGTDTQYF. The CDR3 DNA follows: TGCGCCAGCAGCCCGGGACTTACGGGGGGCACAGATACGCAGTATTTT.

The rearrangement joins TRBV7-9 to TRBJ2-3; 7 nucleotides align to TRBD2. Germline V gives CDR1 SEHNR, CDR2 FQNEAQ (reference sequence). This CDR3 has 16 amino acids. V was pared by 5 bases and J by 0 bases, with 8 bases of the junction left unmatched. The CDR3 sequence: CASSPRGLESTDTQYF. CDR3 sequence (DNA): TGTGCCAGCAGCCCCCGCGGACTAGAGAGCACAGATACGCAGTATTTT.

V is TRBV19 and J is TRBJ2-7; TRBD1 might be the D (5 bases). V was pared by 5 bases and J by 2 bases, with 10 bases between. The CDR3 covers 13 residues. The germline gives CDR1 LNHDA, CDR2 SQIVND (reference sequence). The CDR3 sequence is CASSSGPTYEQYF. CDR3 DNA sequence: TGTGCCAGTAGTTCAGGGCCAACCTACGAGCAGTACTTC.

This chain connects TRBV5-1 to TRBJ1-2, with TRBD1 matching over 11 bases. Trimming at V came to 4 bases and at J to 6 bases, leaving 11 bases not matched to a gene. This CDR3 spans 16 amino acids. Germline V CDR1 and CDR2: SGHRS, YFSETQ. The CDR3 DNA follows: TGCGCCAGCAGCCCTGGGGGGACAGGGGGAATTGATGGCTACACCTTC. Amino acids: CASSPGGTGGIDGYTF. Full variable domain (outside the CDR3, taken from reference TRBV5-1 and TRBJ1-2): KAGVTQTPRYLIKTRGQQVTLSCSPISGHRSVSWYQQTPGQGLQFLFEYFSETQRNKGNFPGRFSGRQFSNSRSEMNVSTLELGDSALYLCASSPGGTGGIDGYTFGSGTRLTVV.

The CDR3 loop is CATSRDGSEQFF. Here the CDR3 DNA reads TGTGCCACCAGCAGAGATGGCAGTGAGCAGTTCTTC. The V and J genes are TRBV15 and TRBJ2-1, with unresolved D. There are 12 residues in the CDR3. Germline CDR1 LNHNV, CDR2 YYDKDF (reference sequence). V gave up 0 bases and J gave up 9 bases, with 6 bases separating them.

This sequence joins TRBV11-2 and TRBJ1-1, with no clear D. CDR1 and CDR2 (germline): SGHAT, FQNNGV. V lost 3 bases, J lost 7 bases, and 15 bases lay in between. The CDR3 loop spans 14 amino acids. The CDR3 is CASSFPLPGNEAFF. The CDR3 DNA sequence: TGTGCCAGCAGCTTCCCTCTCCCGGGGAATGAAGCTTTCTTT.

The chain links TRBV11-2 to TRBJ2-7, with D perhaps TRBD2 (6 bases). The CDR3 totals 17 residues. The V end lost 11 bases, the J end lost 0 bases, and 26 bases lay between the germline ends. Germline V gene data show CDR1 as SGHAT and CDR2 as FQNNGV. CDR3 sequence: CASIGGRGAVNSYEQYF. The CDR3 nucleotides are TGTGCCTCGATAGGAGGGCGCGGGGCTGTGAACTCCTACGAGCAGTACTTC.

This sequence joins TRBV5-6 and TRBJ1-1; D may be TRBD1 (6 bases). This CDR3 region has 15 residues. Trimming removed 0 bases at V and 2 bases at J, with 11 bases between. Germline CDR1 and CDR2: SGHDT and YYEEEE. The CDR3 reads CASSLGTVYNTEAFF. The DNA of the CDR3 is TGTGCCAGCAGCTTGGGGACAGTATACAACACTGAAGCTTTCTTT. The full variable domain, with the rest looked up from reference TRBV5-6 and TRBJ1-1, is DAGVTQSPTHLIKTRGQQVTLRCSPKSGHDTVSWYQQALGQGPQFIFQYYEEEERQRGNFPDRFSGHQFPNYSSELNVNALLLGDSALYLCASSLGTVYNTEAFFGQGTRLTVV.